This passage covers 14 T cell receptor beta chains from one sample sequenced in a study of CD8 T cells in Susac syndrome. Reverse transcription of about 0.45 to 1 ug RNA was carried out with random hexamers. TCRdb re-analysed the immunoSEQ multiplex PCR reads in MiXCR, keeping a single row per CDR3 protein. The repertoire holds fewer than 85,000 distinct CDR3 sequences, with approximately 94% as singletons. The sample taken for sequencing was CD8+ T cells from PBMCs. The receptors shown here come from a human donor with Susac syndrome.

The chain's CDR3 is CASSVAGGPGNEQFF. The CDR3 bases are TGTGCCAGCAGCGTAGCGGGGGGGCCGGGAAATGAGCAGTTCTTC. The V and J genes are TRBV9 and TRBJ2-1, with TRBD2 matching 8 bases. The CDR3 has 15 amino acids. Germline CDR1 SGDLS, CDR2 YYNGEE. V shed 0 bases and J 7 bases; nucleotides not matched to a gene: 6.

J is TRBJ2-1 and V is TRBV20-1, with D possibly matching TRBD2 (6 bases). The CDR3 length is 15 residues. Trimming shortened V by 7 bases and J by 0 bases, and 16 bases separated the two germline ends. Germline V CDR1 and CDR2: DFQATT, SNEGSKA (reference sequence). CDR3 residues: CSVQDAGSSYNEQFF. The CDR3 region has the DNA TGCAGTGTACAAGATGCCGGGAGCTCCTACAATGAGCAGTTCTTC.

The chain joins TRBV27 to TRBJ1-2; a possible D gene is TRBD1 (6 bases). This CDR3 has 13 residues. V dropped 8 bases and J dropped 6 bases, with 16 bases sitting between them. Germline CDR1 reads MNHEY; CDR2 reads SMNVEV (reference sequence). The CDR3 DNA reads TGTGCCAGCTCGGACAGCATTCTTGATGGCTACACCTTC. Amino acid sequence: CASSDSILDGYTF.

CDR3 sequence (DNA): TGTGCCTGGAGTGTACGAGGGGGCCCCGGGGAGCTGTTTTTT. This sequence encodes CAWSVRGGPGELFF. The V gene is TRBV30, the J gene TRBJ2-2; TRBD1 agrees at 7 bases. Germline trimming cut 0 bases from V and 6 bases from J; bases unmatched to any gene: 4. Germline assignment: CDR1 GTSNPN and CDR2 SVGIG (reference sequence). The CDR3 runs 14 residues.

The chain employs TRBV2 and TRBJ1-2; D ambiguous. CDR3 length equals 10 residues. Germline V gene sequence: CDR1 SNHLY, CDR2 FYNNEI. Trimming pared 6 bases from V and 8 bases from J, leaving 7 bases between. CDR3 coding DNA: TGTGCCAGCAGGGACGGGGGCTACACCTTC. Encoded protein: CASRDGGYTF.

This clonotype was seen only a few times. The chain is built from TRBV6-2 or TRBV6-3 and TRBJ2-7; tentatively, D is TRBD2 (6 bases). The CDR3 covers 14 residues. V dropped 2 bases and J dropped 2 bases, with 10 bases sitting between them. Germline V gene lookup returns CDR1 MNHEY and CDR2 SVGEGT. In DNA form, the CDR3 reads TGTGCCAGCAGTTACGGTGGCGGGACCTACGAGCAGTACTTC. It codes for CASSYGGGTYEQYF.

V usage is TRBV7-9 and J usage is TRBJ2-3; maybe TRBD1 (5 bases). The CDR3 is 16 residues long. V gave up 4 bases and J gave up 2 bases, with 16 bases separating them. Germline V gene lookup returns CDR1 SEHNR and CDR2 FQNEAQ (reference sequence). CDR3 bases: TGTGCCAGCAGCTCCCAGGGCATCCACCCCACAGATACGCAGTATTTT. Translated: CASSSQGIHPTDTQYF.

This clonotype showed up just once. V and J are TRBV14 and TRBJ1-5; no firm D call. Deletions cut 4 bases from V and 7 bases from J, with 17 bases between. Germline V lookup: CDR1 SGHDN, CDR2 FVKESK. The CDR3 is made up of 15 amino acids. CDR3 sequence: CASSPSQPVNQPQHF. The CDR3 DNA follows: TGTGCCAGCAGCCCATCTCAACCGGTAAACCAGCCCCAGCATTTT.

The V call is TRBV14, the J call TRBJ1-1; D is undetermined. The CDR3 is 15 residues long. Germline V gene sequence: CDR1 SGHDN, CDR2 FVKESK. Trimming removed 0 bases at V and 5 bases at J, with 13 bases between. The CDR3 nucleotides are TGTGCCAGCAGCCAAGAGGAGGGAGGTAGGACTGAAGCTTTCTTT. Residues: CASSQEEGGRTEAFF.

The CDR3 region is CSARGVIGQGPVEQYF. The CDR3 coding sequence is TGCAGTGCTAGAGGGGTCATTGGACAGGGGCCGGTCGAGCAGTACTTC. The gene calls are TRBV20-1 and TRBJ2-7; 9 bases are shared with TRBD1. V shed 1 base and J 6 bases; nucleotides not matched to a gene: 13. The length of the CDR3 is 16 residues. Germline CDR1 and CDR2: DFQATT and SNEGSKA (reference sequence).

The chain couples TRBV24-1 to TRBJ2-3; D possibly corresponds to TRBD2 (6 bases). V was shortened by 0 bases and J by 3 bases, with 9 bases between the two germline ends. CDR3 length: 15 residues. In germline, CDR1 is KGHDR, CDR2 SFDVKD. Here the CDR3 reads CATSDLSGGTDTQYF. The CDR3 DNA sequence: TGTGCCACCAGTGATTTGTCCGGGGGAACAGATACGCAGTATTTT.

The chain links TRBV2 to TRBJ2-7, with TRBD1 matching 9 bases. The CDR3 contains 12 residues. Germline V gene sequence: CDR1 SNHLY, CDR2 FYNNEI. J was trimmed by 6 bases and V by 9 bases; bases with no gene match: 6. The CDR3 DNA sequence: TGTGCCAGACAGGGGGCCTTGAGCGAGCAGTACTTC. Translated: CARQGALSEQYF. The full variable domain, with the rest looked up from reference TRBV2 and TRBJ2-7, is EPEVTQTPSHQVTQMGQEVILRCVPISNHLYFYWYRQILGQKVEFLVSFYNNEISEKSEIFDDQFSVERPDGSNFTLKIRSTKLEDSAMYFCARQGALSEQYFGPGTRLTVT.

V gene TRBV25-1 combines with J gene TRBJ1-5; TRBD1 agrees at 7 bases. With 6 bases clipped from V and 3 bases from J, the junction kept 8 bases outside the gene matches. The CDR3 has 15 amino acids. Germline lookup yields CDR1 MGHDK and CDR2 SYGVNS. The CDR3 protein is CASRGEGGPNQPQHF. The CDR3 nucleotides read TGTGCCAGCAGGGGGGAAGGGGGCCCCAATCAGCCCCAGCATTTT.

The chain uses TRBV5-1 and TRBJ2-7, with D unclear. The CDR3 sequence is 13 residues long. The V gene's germline CDR1 is SGHRS and CDR2 YFSETQ. V was clipped by 0 bases and J by 3 bases, with 7 bases between them. The CDR3 DNA is TGCGCCAGCAGCTTGGCGATAGGCTACGAGCAGTACTTC. Translating it yields CASSLAIGYEQYF. The entire variable domain, with the rest obtained from reference TRBV5-1 and TRBJ2-7, is as follows: KAGVTQTPRYLIKTRGQQVTLSCSPISGHRSVSWYQQTPGQGLQFLFEYFSETQRNKGNFPGRFSGRQFSNSRSEMNVSTLELGDSALYLCASSLAIGYEQYFGPGTRLTVT.